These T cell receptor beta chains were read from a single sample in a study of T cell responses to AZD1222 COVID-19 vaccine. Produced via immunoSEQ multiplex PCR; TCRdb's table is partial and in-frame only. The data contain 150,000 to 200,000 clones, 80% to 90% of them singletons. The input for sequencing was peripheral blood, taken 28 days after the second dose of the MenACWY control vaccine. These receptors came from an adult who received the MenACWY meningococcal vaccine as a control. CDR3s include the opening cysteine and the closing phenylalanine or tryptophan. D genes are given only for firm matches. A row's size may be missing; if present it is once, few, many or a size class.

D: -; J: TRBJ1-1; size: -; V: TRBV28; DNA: TGTGCCAGCAGCCTGACGGAGGGGGGGTTTGCTTTCTTT; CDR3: CASSLTEGGFAFF
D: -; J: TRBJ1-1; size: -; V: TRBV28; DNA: TGTGCCAGCAGTTTACCCTGGGCAGGGATGGACACTGAAGCTTTCTTT; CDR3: CASSLPWAGMDTEAFF
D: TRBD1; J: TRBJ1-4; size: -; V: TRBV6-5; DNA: TGTGCCAGCCAACAGGGGAACGGGGAAAAACTGTTTTTT; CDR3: CASQQGNGEKLFF
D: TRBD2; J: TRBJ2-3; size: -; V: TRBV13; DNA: TGTGCCAGCAGCCCGGGACTAGCGGGTTACACAGATACGCAGTATTTT; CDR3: CASSPGLAGYTDTQYF
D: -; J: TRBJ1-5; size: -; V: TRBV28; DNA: TGTGCCAGCAGTTTATCTCGACCCCAGCATTTT; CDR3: CASSLSRPQHF
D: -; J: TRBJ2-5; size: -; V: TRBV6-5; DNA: TGTGCCAGCCGGGTTTTCGGGTACCAAGAGACCCAGTACTTC; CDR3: CASRVFGYQETQYF
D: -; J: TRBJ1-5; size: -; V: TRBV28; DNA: TGTGCCAGCAGTCGCCGAGACGGTGAGCACATCAATCAGCCCCAGCATTTT; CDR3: CASSRRDGEHINQPQHF
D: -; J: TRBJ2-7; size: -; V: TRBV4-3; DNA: TGCGCCAGCAGCCAAGGGTGGGCAGAAAGGGGTTCTGTTGTCGAGCAGTACTTC; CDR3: CASSQGWAERGSVVEQYF
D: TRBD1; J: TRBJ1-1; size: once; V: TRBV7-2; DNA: TGTGCCAGCAGCGTAGGACAGGGCACTGAAGCTTTCTTT; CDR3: CASSVGQGTEAFF
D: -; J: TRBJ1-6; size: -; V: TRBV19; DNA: TGTGCCAGTAGTCAGAACTTTAATTCACCCCTCCACTTT; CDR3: CASSQNFNSPLHF
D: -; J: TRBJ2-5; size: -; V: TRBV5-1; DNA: TGCGCCAGCAGCTTTGAAGGGATCGAGACCCAGTACTTC; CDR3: CASSFEGIETQYF
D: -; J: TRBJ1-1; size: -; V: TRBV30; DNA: TGTGCCTGGAGACGGTCCGGGACGGGGAACACTGAAGCTTTCTTT; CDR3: CAWRRSGTGNTEAFF
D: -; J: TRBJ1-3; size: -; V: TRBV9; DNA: TGTGCCAGCAGGCCGACCCCCCCTGGAAACACCATATATTTT; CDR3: CASRPTPPGNTIYF
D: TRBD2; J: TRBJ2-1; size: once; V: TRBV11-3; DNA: TGTGCCAGCAGCTTTGCGGGAGGCGGGCTGAATGAGCAGTTCTTC; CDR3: CASSFAGGGLNEQFF
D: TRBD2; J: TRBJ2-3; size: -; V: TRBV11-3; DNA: TGTGCCAGCAGCACCTCTTTGCGGGGGGGTTCGGATACGCAGTATTTT; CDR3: CASSTSLRGGSDTQYF
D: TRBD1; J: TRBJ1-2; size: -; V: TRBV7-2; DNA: TGTGCCAGCAGCTTTACAGGGGCGCTTTATGGCTACACCTTC; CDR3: CASSFTGALYGYTF
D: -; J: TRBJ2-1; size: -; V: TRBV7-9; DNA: TGTGCCAGCAGCTTACCTTACAATGAGCAGTTCTTC; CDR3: CASSLPYNEQFF
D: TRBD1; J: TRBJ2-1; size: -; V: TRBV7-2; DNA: TGTGCCAGCAGCTTAGCCGGGACAGGGACTTACAATGAGCAGTTCTTC; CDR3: CASSLAGTGTYNEQFF
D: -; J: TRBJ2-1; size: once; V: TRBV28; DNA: TGTGCCAGCAGACCAACAGGGATCTCCTACAATGAGCAGTTCTTC; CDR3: CASRPTGISYNEQFF
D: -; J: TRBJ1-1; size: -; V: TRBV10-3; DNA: TGTGCCATCACAGGCAGAGACGACACTGAAGCTTTCTTT; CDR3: CAITGRDDTEAFF
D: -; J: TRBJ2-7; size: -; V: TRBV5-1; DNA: TGCGCCAGCAGCTTGGAGGTTGGCGAGCAGTACTTC; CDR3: CASSLEVGEQYF
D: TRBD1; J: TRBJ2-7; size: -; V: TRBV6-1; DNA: TGTGCCAGCAGTGAAGCTCTTTTTCCGGGACAGTCCTCCTACGAGCAGTACTTC; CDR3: CASSEALFPGQSSYEQYF
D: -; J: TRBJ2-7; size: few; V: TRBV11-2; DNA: TGTGCCAGCAGCTCTTCCTACGAGCAGTACTTC; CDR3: CASSSSYEQYF
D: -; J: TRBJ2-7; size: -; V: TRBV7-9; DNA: TGTGCCAGCAGCTATGCAGATTACTACGAGCAGTACTTC; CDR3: CASSYADYYEQYF
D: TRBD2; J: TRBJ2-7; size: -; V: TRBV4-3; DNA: TGCGCCAGCAGCCAGACTAGCGGGAGTGCCCTACCCTACGAGCAGTACTTC; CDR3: CASSQTSGSALPYEQYF